The 10 T cell receptor beta chains presented below share a single source sample, sequenced in a study of cytomegalovirus exposure and HLA in healthy donors (TCRdb year 2017). The library was produced with the immunoSEQ multiplex PCR assay. In TCRdb, the immuneACCESS table is reduced to in-frame sequences with V and J assigned. These tables do not hold every clone; where another copy was compared, an unresolved V gene accounts for under half, and the others remain unexplained. Here the sample has 160,000 or so clones; roughly 80% occur a single time. Of the sample, about 10% falls within the top ten clones. The sequenced sample was PBMCs. The receptors derive from a man younger than 40 in good health and CMV-seropositive.

The rearrangement joins TRBV7-8 to TRBJ2-7; D not certain. V lost 3 bases to trimming and J lost 6 bases, with 12 bases between them. The germline V gene encodes CDR1 SGHVS and CDR2 FQNEAQ. The CDR3 totals 13 residues. The CDR3 loop is CASSFEQTGEQYF. The DNA for the CDR3 is TGTGCCAGCAGCTTCGAGCAGACTGGCGAGCAGTACTTC.

This chain connects TRBV6-1 to TRBJ2-3; a possible D gene is TRBD2 (5 bases). V was cut by 0 bases and J by 2 bases, with 12 bases left in between. Germline lookup yields CDR1 MNHNS and CDR2 SASEGT. The CDR3 totals 16 residues. The CDR3 sequence: CASSEAEGADTDTQYF. CDR3 in DNA: TGTGCCAGCAGTGAAGCTGAGGGTGCGGACACAGATACGCAGTATTTT.

This clone was counted a few times. This chain links TRBV7-8 with TRBJ1-2; 8 positions agree with TRBD1. The V gene end was trimmed by 5 bases and the J gene end by 2 bases; junction bases not matched to a gene: 7. Germline V gene lookup returns CDR1 SGHVS and CDR2 FQNEAQ. The CDR3 is 15 residues long. The CDR3 sequence is CASSRGTGSNYGYTF. The CDR3 nucleotides read TGTGCCAGCAGCAGGGGGACAGGATCGAACTATGGCTACACCTTC. Full variable domain (missing parts from reference TRBV7-8 and TRBJ1-2): GAGVSQSPRYKVAKRGQDVALRCDPISGHVSLFWYQQALGQGPEFLTYFQNEAQLDKSGLPSDRFFAERPEGSVSTLKIQRTQQEDSAVYLCASSRGTGSNYGYTFGSGTRLTVV.

The chain is built from TRBV2 and TRBJ1-5; TRBD1 is a possible D gene (6 bases). The V end lost 7 bases, the J end lost 7 bases, and 17 bases lay between the germline ends. Germline CDR1 and CDR2: SNHLY and FYNNEI. The CDR3 is made up of 14 amino acids. The CDR3 bases are TGTGCCAGCAAACCCACAGGGTCCGGGCAGCCCCAGCATTTT. Protein product: CASKPTGSGQPQHF.

V is TRBV5-1 and J is TRBJ2-3; D ambiguous. V gave up 4 bases and J gave up 3 bases, with 12 bases separating them. CDR1 SGHRS and CDR2 YFSETQ come from the germline V gene. The CDR3 is made up of 14 amino acids. In DNA, the CDR3 is TGCGCCAGCAGCCTCGAGAGCCTTACAGATACGCAGTATTTT. This codes for CASSLESLTDTQYF.

The chain recombines TRBV6-4 with TRBJ2-3; perhaps TRBD2 as D (5 bases). The V end was cut by 3 bases, the J end by 3 bases, with 13 bases between. Germline-derived CDR1 and CDR2 are MRHNA and SNTAGT. The CDR3 spans 15 residues. The CDR3 DNA reads as TGTGCCAGCAGTGAGTCGGGGTTGGGAACAGATACGCAGTATTTT. Translated, it gives CASSESGLGTDTQYF.

This clone was observed a single time. This chain links TRBV5-6 with TRBJ1-5; a possible D gene is TRBD1 (6 bases). Deletions cut 6 bases from V and 6 bases from J, with 16 bases between. Germline V CDR1 and CDR2: SGHDT, YYEEEE. The CDR3 is 14 amino acids. CDR3 sequence: CASTQGGGFQPQHF. In DNA, the CDR3 is TGTGCCAGCACCCAAGGGGGGGGCTTTCAGCCCCAGCATTTT.

This clone was detected a few times. The chain recombines TRBV5-1 with TRBJ2-3; 13 positions match TRBD2. The V gene end was trimmed by 2 bases and the J gene end by 3 bases; junction bases not matched to a gene: 3. The V gene's germline CDR1 is SGHRS and CDR2 YFSETQ. The CDR3 is 16 amino acids. The CDR3 reads CASSFGLAGATDTQYF. The CDR3 coding sequence is TGCGCCAGCAGCTTCGGACTAGCGGGGGCGACAGATACGCAGTATTTT. Supplemented by reference TRBV5-1 and TRBJ2-3, the full variable domain reads KAGVTQTPRYLIKTRGQQVTLSCSPISGHRSVSWYQQTPGQGLQFLFEYFSETQRNKGNFPGRFSGRQFSNSRSEMNVSTLELGDSALYLCASSFGLAGATDTQYFGPGTRLTVL.

The V and J genes are TRBV7-6 and TRBJ1-1; D remains ambiguous. Trimming took 3 bases from V and 4 from J, leaving 9 bases between them. This CDR3 is 13 amino acids long. Germline V gene data show CDR1 as SGHVS and CDR2 as FNYEAQ. Written as DNA, the CDR3 is TGTGCCAGCAGCTTGATGATGGCCACTGAAGCTTTCTTT. Its translation: CASSLMMATEAFF.

V is TRBV28 and J is TRBJ2-4, with D possibly being TRBD2 (5 bases). Germline V gene sequence: CDR1 MDHEN, CDR2 SYDVKM. Trimming left V 3 bases short and J 15 bases short, with 21 bases between. This CDR3 has 14 residues. As DNA, the CDR3 is TGTGCCAGCAGTTTGGGCCCCTCTCTTGAGGGCGGGTACTTC. It translates to CASSLGPSLEGGYF.